This section outlines one TCR beta chain sequence together with its context. Its antigen is unidentified. These data come from a study of blood T cells in healthy people across ages. Overall study: About one barcoded beta molecule per two T cells was the capture yield of template switching.

Trimming stripped 1 base from V and 4 bases from J, with 8 bases between. The CDR3 spans 14 residues. Germline CDR1 MGHRA, CDR2 YSYEKL. Study observations and caveats: The percentage of naive T cells correlated strongly with TCR beta diversity.

A J-beta primer mix and a sample-barcoded 5' primer were used in a second PCR of roughly 7 to 12 cycles. The authors tagged each cDNA molecule using a template-switch adaptor with 12 random nucleotides. One entry per CDR3 protein, called by TCRdb with MiXCR from the 5' RACE reads. Of 1.5 million or so distinct CDR3 sequences in the sample, approximately 38% were seen once. This receptor was identified in a woman aged 18 to 35 in good health. Sequencing input: blood. V is TRBV4-1 and J is TRBJ2-1; D unclear. The CDR3 sequence is CASSQGSTYNEQFF. The CDR3 DNA reads TGCGCCAGCAGCCAAGGTTCCACTTACAATGAGCAGTTCTTC.